This T cell receptor beta chain stems from a study of T cell responses to AZD1222 COVID-19 vaccine. Concerning this clone itself: Its antigen is unidentified.

Trimming removed 3 bases at V and 7 bases at J, with 10 bases between. CDR3 length equals 13 residues. Germline V lookup: CDR1 SEHNR, CDR2 FQNEAQ (reference sequence). Overall study findings and caveats: The peak T cell response came first, and repertoires were sampled only after it. The donor cohort was predominantly white British with a female majority, and clonal diversity may have been underestimated. Unmutated variant regions are reportedly the target of nearly half of TCRs that are spike-specific.

Using immunoSEQ multiplex PCR, the repertoire was profiled, and TCRdb retains in-frame clones only, with some absent. The table includes around 67,000 clones, under 90% detected once. The input for sequencing was peripheral blood, taken on day 0 of AZD1222 vaccination. The receptor was isolated from an adult in good health. This rearrangement joins TRBV7-9 to TRBJ2-1; unclear D gene. This CDR3 reads CASSFPSSNEQFF. The CDR3 coding sequence is TGTGCCAGCAGCTTCCCTAGTTCTAATGAGCAGTTCTTC. The variable domain in full, with the rest retrieved from reference TRBV7-9 and TRBJ2-1, is DTGVSQNPRHKITKRGQNVTFRCDPISEHNRLYWYRQTLGQGPEFLTYFQNEAQLEKSRLLSDRFSAERPKGSFSTLEIQRTEQGDSAMYLCASSFPSSNEQFFGPGTRLTVL.